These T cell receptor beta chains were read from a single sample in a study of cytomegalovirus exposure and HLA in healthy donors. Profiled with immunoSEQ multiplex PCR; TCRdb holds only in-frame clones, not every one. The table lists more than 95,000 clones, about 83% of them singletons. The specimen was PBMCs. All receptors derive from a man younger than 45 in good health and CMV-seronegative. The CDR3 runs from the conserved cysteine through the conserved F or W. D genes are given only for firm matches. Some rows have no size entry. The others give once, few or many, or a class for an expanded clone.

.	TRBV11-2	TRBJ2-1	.	TGTGCCAGCAGCCTTGAGTCTAGCGTGTACAATGAGCAGTTCTTC	CASSLESSVYNEQFF
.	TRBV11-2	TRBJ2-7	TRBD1	TGTGCCAGCAGCTTGGCGGGACAGGGGGTATACGAGCAGTACTTC	CASSLAGQGVYEQYF
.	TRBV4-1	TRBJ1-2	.	TGCGCCAGCAGCCAAGATAGACGACAACCTGGCTACACCTTC	CASSQDRRQPGYTF
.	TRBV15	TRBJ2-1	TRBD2	TGTGCCACCAGCGATCCAATTTCCGGGACTAGCGGAAGAGGGGAGCAGTTCTTC	CATSDPISGTSGRGEQFF
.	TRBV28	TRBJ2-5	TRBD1	TGTGCCAGCACTCGGGGACAGAACAAACGGCAAGAGACCCAGTACTTC	CASTRGQNKRQETQYF
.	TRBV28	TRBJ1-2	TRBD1	TGTGCCAGCAGTTTATCGACAGGGTATAGTGGCTACACCTTC	CASSLSTGYSGYTF
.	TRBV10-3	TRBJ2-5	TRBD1	TGTGCCATCAGGGGGGACAGCCTAGAAGAGACCCAGTACTTC	CAIRGDSLEETQYF
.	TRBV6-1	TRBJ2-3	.	TGTGCCAGCGTAACCAAGGGGGAACGCACAGATACGCAGTATTTT	CASVTKGERTDTQYF
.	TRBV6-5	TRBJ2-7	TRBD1	TGTGCCAGCAGTAGACAGGGCTACGAGCAGTACTTC	CASSRQGYEQYF
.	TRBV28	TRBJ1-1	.	TGTGCCAGCAGTCGACTGACCGAAGCTTTCTTT	CASSRLTEAFF
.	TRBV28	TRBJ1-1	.	TGTGCCAGCAAAGGCTCGGGCAGGGGATTTACTGAAGCTTTCTTT	CASKGSGRGFTEAFF
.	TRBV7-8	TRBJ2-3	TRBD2	TGTGCCAGCAGCTTATTTGTCGGACTAGCGGGAGGATCAGATACGCAGTATTTT	CASSLFVGLAGGSDTQYF
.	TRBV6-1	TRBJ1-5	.	TGTGCCAGCGTGAAGGAGCAGGGGAGTCAGCCCCAGCATTTT	CASVKEQGSQPQHF
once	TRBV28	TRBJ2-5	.	TGTGCCAGCAGTTTTGGTGGAGGAGAGACCCAGTACTTC	CASSFGGGETQYF
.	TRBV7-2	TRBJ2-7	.	TGTGCCAGCAGCTTAGCTCCGGGGAAAACTTACGAGCAGTACTTC	CASSLAPGKTYEQYF
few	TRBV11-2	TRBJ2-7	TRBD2	TGTGCCAGCAGCTTAGGGCCAGCGGGGACTTACGAGCAGTACTTC	CASSLGPAGTYEQYF
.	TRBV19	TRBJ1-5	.	TGTGCCAGTAGTGTATCCACAGGGTCGGGCAATCAGCCCCAGCATTTT	CASSVSTGSGNQPQHF
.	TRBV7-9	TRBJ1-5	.	TGTGCCAGCAGCTTGGGTGGCAGCGGGGGCAATCAGCCCCAGCATTTT	CASSLGGSGGNQPQHF
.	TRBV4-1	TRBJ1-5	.	TGCGCCAGCAGCCAAGATCGGGGGTCGAATCAGCCCCAGCATTTT	CASSQDRGSNQPQHF
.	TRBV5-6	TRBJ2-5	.	TGTGCCAGCAGCTTCGCGCTAGAGACCCAGTACTTC	CASSFALETQYF
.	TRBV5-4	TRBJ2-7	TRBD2	TGTGCCACCGCGCGGGGGGCCTACGAGCAGTACTTC	CATARGAYEQYF
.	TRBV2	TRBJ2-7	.	TGTGCCAGCAGTGGAGTATGGACAGAAACCTACGAGCAGTACTTC	CASSGVWTETYEQYF
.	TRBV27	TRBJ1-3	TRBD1	TGTGCCAGCAGCTCCACAGGGGGCCTAGCGGGAAACACCATATATTTT	CASSSTGGLAGNTIYF
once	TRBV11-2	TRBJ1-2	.	TGTGCCAGCAGCGCCTCCACCAGGAAACCTAACTATGGCTACACCTTC	CASSASTRKPNYGYTF
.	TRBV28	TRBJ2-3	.	TGTGCCAGCATTTCAGGGGTTCGAAGTAGGACAGATACGCAGTATTTT	CASISGVRSRTDTQYF
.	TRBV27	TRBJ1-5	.	TGTGCCAGCAGTTTAGGGGCAGGCCTCAATCAGCCCCAGCATTTT	CASSLGAGLNQPQHF
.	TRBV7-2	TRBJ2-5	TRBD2	TGTGCCAGCTATAGCGGGGGGAGTAAAAAGACCCAGTACTTC	CASYSGGSKKTQYF
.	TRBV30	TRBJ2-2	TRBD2	TGTGCCTGGAGGGATAGGACTAGCGGGGGGGCTAGAACCGGGGAGCTGTTTTTT	CAWRDRTSGGARTGELFF
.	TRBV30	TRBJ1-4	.	TGTGCCTGGAGTGCTGAGAAAAAACTGTTTTTT	CAWSAEKKLFF
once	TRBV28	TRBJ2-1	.	TGTGCCAGCAGTTCCCCCAACTACAATGAGCAGTTCTTC	CASSSPNYNEQFF
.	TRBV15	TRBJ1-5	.	TGTGCCACCAGCAGACCCCAGGTGCCAAGCAATCAGCCCCAGCATTTT	CATSRPQVPSNQPQHF